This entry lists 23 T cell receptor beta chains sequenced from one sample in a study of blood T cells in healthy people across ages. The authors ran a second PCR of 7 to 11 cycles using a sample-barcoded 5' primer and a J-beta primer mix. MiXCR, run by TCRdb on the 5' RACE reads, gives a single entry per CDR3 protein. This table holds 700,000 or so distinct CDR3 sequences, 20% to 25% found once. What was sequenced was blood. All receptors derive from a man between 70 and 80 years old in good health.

Here the CDR3 DNA reads TGCAGTGCAAAAGTGGCCAGGGGGCTCTACGAGCAGTACTTC. This translates into CSAKVARGLYEQYF. This chain joins TRBV20-1 and TRBJ2-7; TRBD1 matches 8 bases. Germline lookup yields CDR1 DFQATT and CDR2 SNEGSKA (reference sequence). V lost 6 bases, J lost 3 bases, and 10 bases stayed unmatched. CDR3 length equals 14 residues.

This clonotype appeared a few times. The CDR3 spells CAISDRTGGYNEQFF. CDR3 nucleotides: TGTGCCATCAGTGATAGGACAGGGGGATACAATGAGCAGTTCTTC. This chain connects TRBV10-3 to TRBJ2-1; 10 nucleotides line up with TRBD1. V lost 3 bases to trimming and J lost 4 bases; unmatched junction nucleotides: 3. The CDR3 covers 15 residues. CDR1 and CDR2 (germline): ENHRY, SYGVKD.

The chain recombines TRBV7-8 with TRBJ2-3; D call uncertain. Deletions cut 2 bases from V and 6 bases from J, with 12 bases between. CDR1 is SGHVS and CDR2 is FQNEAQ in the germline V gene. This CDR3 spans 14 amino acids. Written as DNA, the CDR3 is TGTGCCAGCAGCTTAATGGCGGTGGGGGATACGCAGTATTTT. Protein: CASSLMAVGDTQYF.

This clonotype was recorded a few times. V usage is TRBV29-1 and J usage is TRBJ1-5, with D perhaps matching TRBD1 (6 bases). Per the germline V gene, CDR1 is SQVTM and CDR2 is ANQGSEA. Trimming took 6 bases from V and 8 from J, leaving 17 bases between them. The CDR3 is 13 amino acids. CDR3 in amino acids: CSVGRGPEEPQHF. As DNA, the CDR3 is TGCAGCGTCGGCCGGGGGCCCGAGGAGCCCCAGCATTTT.

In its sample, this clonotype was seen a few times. As DNA, the CDR3 is TGTGCCAGCAGTGAAAAAGGACATCCTAGCACAGATACGCAGTATTTT. This codes for CASSEKGHPSTDTQYF. The genes are TRBV2 and TRBJ2-3; a possible D gene is TRBD1 (5 bases). This CDR3 region has 16 residues. Trimming cost V 2 bases and J 0 bases, with 12 bases left between them. Germline V gene lookup returns CDR1 SNHLY and CDR2 FYNNEI.

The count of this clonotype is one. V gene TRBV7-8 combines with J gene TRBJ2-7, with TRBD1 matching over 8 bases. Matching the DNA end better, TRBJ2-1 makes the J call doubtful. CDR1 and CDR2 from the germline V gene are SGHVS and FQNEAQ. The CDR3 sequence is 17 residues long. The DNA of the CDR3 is TGTGCCAGCAGCCTAACAGGGGGAGCCCTTCAATACAATGAGCAGTTCTTC. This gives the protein CASSLTGGALQYNEQFF.

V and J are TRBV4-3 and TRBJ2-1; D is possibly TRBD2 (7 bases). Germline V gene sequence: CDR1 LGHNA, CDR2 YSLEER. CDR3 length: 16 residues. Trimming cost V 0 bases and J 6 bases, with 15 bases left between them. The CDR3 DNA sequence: TGCGCCAGCAGCCAAGATGGGCGAAGGGGGGGCAATGAGCAGTTCTTC. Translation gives CASSQDGRRGGNEQFF.

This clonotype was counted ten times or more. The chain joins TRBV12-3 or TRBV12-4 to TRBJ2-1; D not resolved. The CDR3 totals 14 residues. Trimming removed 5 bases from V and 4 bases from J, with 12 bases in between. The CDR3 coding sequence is TGTGCCAGCAGTCCCACCGGGCTGTACAATGAGCAGTTCTTC. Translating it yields CASSPTGLYNEQFF.

In nucleotides, the CDR3 is TGTGCCAGCAGCTTATCCCTAAATACGCAGTATTTT. Translating it yields CASSLSLNTQYF. The chain is built from TRBV12-3 or TRBV12-4 and TRBJ2-3; no definite D call. Trimming pared 6 bases from V and 7 bases from J, leaving 11 bases between. This CDR3 is 12 amino acids long.

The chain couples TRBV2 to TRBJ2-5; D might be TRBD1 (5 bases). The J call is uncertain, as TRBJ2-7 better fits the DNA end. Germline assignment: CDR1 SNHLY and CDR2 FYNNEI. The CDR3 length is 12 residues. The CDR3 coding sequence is TGTGCCAGCAGTGCGACAGTATACGAGCAGTACGTC. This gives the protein CASSATVYEQYV.

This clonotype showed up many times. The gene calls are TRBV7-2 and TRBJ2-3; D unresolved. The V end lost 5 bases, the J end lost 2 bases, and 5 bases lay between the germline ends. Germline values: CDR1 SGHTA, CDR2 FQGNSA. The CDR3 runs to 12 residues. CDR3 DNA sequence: TGTGCCAGCAGCGCCCTCACAGATACGCAGTATTTT. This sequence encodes CASSALTDTQYF.

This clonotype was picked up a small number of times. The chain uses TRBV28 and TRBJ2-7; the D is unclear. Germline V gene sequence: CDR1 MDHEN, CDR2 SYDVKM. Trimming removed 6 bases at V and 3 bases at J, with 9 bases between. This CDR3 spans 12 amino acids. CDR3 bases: TGTGCCAGCAGGGCGGCAAACTACGAGCAGTACTTC. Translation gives CASRAANYEQYF.

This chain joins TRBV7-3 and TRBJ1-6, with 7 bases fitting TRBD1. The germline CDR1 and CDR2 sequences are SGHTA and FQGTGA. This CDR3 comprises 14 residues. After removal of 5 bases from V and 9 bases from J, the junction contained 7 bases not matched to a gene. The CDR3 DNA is TGTGCCAGCAGCGACCACAGGGGAGGTTCACCCCTCCACTTT. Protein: CASSDHRGGSPLHF.

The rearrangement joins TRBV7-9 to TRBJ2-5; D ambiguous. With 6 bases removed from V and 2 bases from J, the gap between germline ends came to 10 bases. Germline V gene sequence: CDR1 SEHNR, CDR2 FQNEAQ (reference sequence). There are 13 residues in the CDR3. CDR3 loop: CASSTRTQETQYF. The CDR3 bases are TGTGCCAGCAGTACACGGACGCAAGAGACCCAGTACTTC.

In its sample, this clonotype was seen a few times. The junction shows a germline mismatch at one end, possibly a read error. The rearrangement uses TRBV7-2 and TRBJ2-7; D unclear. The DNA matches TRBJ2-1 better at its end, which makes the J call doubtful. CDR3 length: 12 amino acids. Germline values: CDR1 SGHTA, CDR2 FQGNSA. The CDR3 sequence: CASSSNYDEQFF. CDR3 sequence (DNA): TGTGCCAGCAGCTCAAACTACGATGAGCAGTTCTTC.

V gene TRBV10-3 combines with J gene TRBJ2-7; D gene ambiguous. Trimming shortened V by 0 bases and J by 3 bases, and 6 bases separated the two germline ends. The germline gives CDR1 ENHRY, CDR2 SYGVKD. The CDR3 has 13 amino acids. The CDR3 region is CAISESNGYEQYF. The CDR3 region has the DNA TGTGCCATCAGTGAGTCGAACGGCTACGAGCAGTACTTC.

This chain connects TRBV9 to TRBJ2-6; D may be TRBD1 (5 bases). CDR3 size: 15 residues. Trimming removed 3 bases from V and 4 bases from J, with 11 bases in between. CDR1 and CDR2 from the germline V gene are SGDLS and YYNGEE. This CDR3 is CASSATETGANVLTF. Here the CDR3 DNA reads TGTGCCAGCAGCGCGACAGAAACCGGGGCCAACGTCCTGACTTTC.

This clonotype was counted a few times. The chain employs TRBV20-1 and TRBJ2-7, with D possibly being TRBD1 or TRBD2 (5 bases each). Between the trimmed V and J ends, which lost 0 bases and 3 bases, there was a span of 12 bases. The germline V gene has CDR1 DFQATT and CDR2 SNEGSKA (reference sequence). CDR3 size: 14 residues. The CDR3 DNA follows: TGCAGTGCTAGAGATCGGGGCCTCATCTACGAGCAGTACTTC. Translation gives CSARDRGLIYEQYF.

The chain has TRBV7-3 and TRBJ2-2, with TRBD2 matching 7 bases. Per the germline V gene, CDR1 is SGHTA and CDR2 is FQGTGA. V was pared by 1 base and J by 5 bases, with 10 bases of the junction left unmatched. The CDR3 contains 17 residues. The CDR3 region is CASSLKPGGVRTGELFF. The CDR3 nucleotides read TGTGCCAGCAGCTTAAAGCCGGGGGGTGTTCGGACCGGGGAGCTGTTTTTT.

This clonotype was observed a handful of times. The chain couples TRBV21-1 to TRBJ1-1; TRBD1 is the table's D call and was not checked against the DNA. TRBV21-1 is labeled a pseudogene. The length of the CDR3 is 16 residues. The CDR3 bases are TGTGCCAGCAGCAAGAGCCTTAAGGGGTTGAACACTGAAGCTTTCTTT. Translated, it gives CASSKSLKGLNTEAFF.

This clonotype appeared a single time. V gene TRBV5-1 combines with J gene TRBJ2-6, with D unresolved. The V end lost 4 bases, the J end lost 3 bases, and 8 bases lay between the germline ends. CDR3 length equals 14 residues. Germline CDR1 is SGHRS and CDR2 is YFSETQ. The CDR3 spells CASSPRYGANVLTF. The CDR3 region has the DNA TGCGCCAGCAGCCCCCGCTATGGGGCCAACGTCCTGACTTTC.

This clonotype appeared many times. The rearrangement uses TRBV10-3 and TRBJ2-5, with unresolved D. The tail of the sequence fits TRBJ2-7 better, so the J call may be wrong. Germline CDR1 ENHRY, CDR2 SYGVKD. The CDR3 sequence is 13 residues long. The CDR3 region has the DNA TGTGCCATCAGTGGCGACAACGCCTACGAGCAGTACTTC. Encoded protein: CAISGDNAYEQYF.

In DNA, the CDR3 is TGCGCCAGCAGCCAGGGCCCCCAGGGAGATGAAAAACTGTTTTTT. Amino acids: CASSQGPQGDEKLFF. The V gene is TRBV5-1, the J gene TRBJ1-4; D possibly corresponds to TRBD1 (5 bases). The CDR3 consists of 15 residues. V lost 4 bases and J lost 6, with 16 bases in between. Germline CDR1 reads SGHRS; CDR2 reads YFSETQ.